This T cell receptor (beta chain) emerged from a study of Graves' ophthalmopathy and Graves' hyperthyroidism. This clonotype occurred many times. Looked up from germline, CDR1 is MGHRA and CDR2 is YSYEKL. This CDR3 has 15 amino acids. V gave up 4 bases and J gave up 0 bases, with 12 bases separating them. Transcripts of RNA were the source for amplifying TCR beta CDR3 regions. The first-round RT-PCR employed HTBI primers together with the Qiagen OneStep RT-PCR kit. A multiplex PCR was then performed as the second round. One entry per CDR3 protein, called by TCRdb with MiXCR from the multiplex PCR reads. Among about 150,000 distinct CDR3 sequences, over 35% were seen once, and the ten largest hold approximately 6.3%. Other autoimmune diseases, uncontrolled infections, pregnancy or lactation excluded patients from enrollment.

The TCR was taken from a woman aged 40 to 50 with Graves' ophthalmopathy. The specimen was peripheral blood. This sequence joins TRBV4-1 and TRBJ2-5; possibly TRBD1 or TRBD2 for D (5 bases each). The CDR3 DNA is TGCGCCAGCAGCCCGGGACCGACTAACCAAGAGACCCAGTACTTC. Translating it yields CASSPGPTNQETQYF.